These T cell receptor beta chains were read from a single sample in a study of T cell responses to AZD1222 COVID-19 vaccine. Libraries were prepared by immunoSEQ multiplex PCR; TCRdb keeps only in-frame clonotypes and omits some of them. The table shows 150,000 to 190,000 clones, with 85% to 90% occurring only once. Material: peripheral blood, obtained 28 days after the second AZD1222 dose. The receptors here all came from an adult who received the AZD1222 COVID-19 vaccine. CDR3s include the opening cysteine and the closing phenylalanine or tryptophan. D genes are given only for firm matches. The listing skips clone size in some rows; elsewhere it reads once, few, many or a size class.

TRBJ2-1 | - | TRBV2 | - | CASSVSWAEQFF | TGTGCCAGCAGTGTTAGTTGGGCTGAGCAGTTCTTC
TRBJ1-6 | once | TRBV27 | TRBD1 | CASSSIYRDRRSYNSPLHF | TGTGCCAGCAGTTCAATCTACCGGGACAGAAGATCCTATAATTCACCCCTCCACTTT
TRBJ2-7 | - | TRBV5-3 | - | CARRLFDSPYEQYF | TGTGCCAGAAGACTATTTGACAGTCCGTACGAGCAGTACTTC
TRBJ2-2 | - | TRBV15 | - | CATSRDNRGNTGELFF | TGTGCCACCAGCAGGGACAACCGAGGGAACACCGGGGAGCTGTTTTTT
TRBJ1-2 | - | TRBV30 | TRBD1 | CAWSDRGRAPTF | TGTGCCTGGAGCGACAGGGGGAGAGCGCCGACCTTC
TRBJ2-1 | - | TRBV6-1 | TRBD2 | CASSEALAGYYNEQFF | TGTGCCAGCAGTGAAGCGCTAGCGGGATACTACAATGAGCAGTTCTTC
TRBJ2-5 | - | TRBV28 | - | CASSFGFQETQYF | TGTGCCAGCAGTTTTGGTTTCCAAGAGACCCAGTACTTC
TRBJ2-5 | - | TRBV4-1 | TRBD2 | CASSQGTSGRAEETQYF | TGCGCCAGCAGCCAGGGGACCAGCGGGAGGGCCGAGGAGACCCAGTACTTC
TRBJ1-3 | - | TRBV28 | - | CATAGRVSGNTIYF | TGTGCCACCGCGGGGCGGGTCTCTGGAAACACCATATATTTT
TRBJ2-7 | - | TRBV7-2 | - | CASSLVGGREQYF | TGTGCCAGCAGCTTAGTGGGGGGCCGGGAGCAGTACTTC
TRBJ2-7 | - | TRBV6-4 | - | CASSDIGARYEQYF | TGTGCCAGCAGTGATATAGGCGCGCGCTACGAGCAGTACTTC
TRBJ2-7 | once | TRBV7-2 | - | CASSLLWGRVYEQYF | TGTGCCAGCAGCTTATTATGGGGTCGGGTCTACGAGCAGTACTTC
TRBJ2-5 | - | TRBV18 | - | CASSPPGLQETQYF | TGTGCCAGCTCACCACCGGGTCTCCAAGAGACCCAGTACTTC
TRBJ2-5 | few | TRBV6-5 | - | CASSYSGEAPGTQYF | TGTGCCAGCAGTTACTCTGGCGAGGCGCCGGGGACCCAGTACTTC
TRBJ2-3 | - | TRBV9 | TRBD2 | CASSPGTSAHTQYF | TGTGCCAGCAGCCCTGGGACTAGCGCACATACGCAGTATTTT
TRBJ2-5 | once | TRBV18 | - | CASSPPTGGKTQYF | TGTGCCAGCTCACCACCGACAGGCGGGAAGACCCAGTACTTC
TRBJ2-7 | - | TRBV3-1/TRBV3-2 | - | CASSRDIYEQYF | TGTGCCAGCAGTCGGGACATCTACGAGCAGTACTTC
TRBJ1-4 | once | TRBV28 | - | CASSLAGLNEKLFF | TGTGCCAGCAGTTTAGCGGGGCTTAATGAAAAACTGTTTTTT
TRBJ1-5 | - | TRBV4-1 | TRBD1 | CASSQDQGQGVQPQHF | TGCGCCAGCAGCCAAGATCAAGGGCAGGGGGTTCAGCCCCAGCATTTT
TRBJ2-2 | - | TRBV7-3 | TRBD2 | CASSAGLAGTGELFF | TGTGCCAGCAGCGCCGGACTAGCGGGCACCGGGGAGCTGTTTTTT
TRBJ2-7 | - | TRBV18 | - | CASSPPSERYEQYF | TGTGCCAGCTCACCACCATCGGAGCGGTACGAGCAGTACTTC
TRBJ1-1 | - | TRBV5-1 | - | CASSLGFGGAEAFF | TGCGCCAGCAGCTTGGGGTTTGGGGGCGCTGAAGCTTTCTTT
TRBJ2-7 | once | TRBV7-2 | - | CASSSTMKDQEYF | TGTGCCAGCAGCTCCACGATGAAGGACCAGGAGTACTTC
TRBJ2-5 | - | TRBV14 | - | CASSQVTPWGTQYF | TGTGCCAGCAGCCAAGTCACACCTTGGGGGACCCAGTACTTC
TRBJ1-5 | - | TRBV28 | TRBD1 | CASRPDRVFNQPQHF | TGTGCCAGCAGACCGGACAGGGTGTTCAATCAGCCCCAGCATTTT
TRBJ1-4 | - | TRBV19 | - | CASSIGGYDEKLFF | TGTGCCAGTAGTATAGGGGGATACGATGAAAAACTGTTTTTT
TRBJ2-1 | - | TRBV5-1 | TRBD2 | CASSRLAGSYNEQFF | TGCGCCAGCAGCCGACTAGCGGGTTCTTACAATGAGCAGTTCTTC